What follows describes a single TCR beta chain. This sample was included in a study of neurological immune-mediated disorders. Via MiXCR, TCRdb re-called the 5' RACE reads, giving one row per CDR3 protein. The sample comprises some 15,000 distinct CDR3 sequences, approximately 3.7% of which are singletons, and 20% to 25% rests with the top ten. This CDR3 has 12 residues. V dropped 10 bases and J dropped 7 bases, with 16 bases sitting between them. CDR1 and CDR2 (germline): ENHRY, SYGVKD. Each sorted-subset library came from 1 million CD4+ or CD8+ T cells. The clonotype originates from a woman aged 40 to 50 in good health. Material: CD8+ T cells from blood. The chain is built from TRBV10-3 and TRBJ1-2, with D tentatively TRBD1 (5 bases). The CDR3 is CATGGVASGYTF. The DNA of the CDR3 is TGTGCCACGGGAGGGGTGGCATCTGGCTACACCTTC.